This T cell receptor beta chain was captured in a study of PD-L1 blockade in urothelial cancer. Study context: About 85% of the 29 patients were men with bladder-origin urothelial cancer. From 0 to 3 prior chemotherapy regimens had been given to the patients.

TCRdb's table, derived via immunoSEQ multiplex PCR, lists solely in-frame clones and lacks some. Seen here are some 97,000 clones, around 90% observed once, and the top ten hold approximately 0.88%. Individual patients had between 1 and 8 samples, taken pretreatment and on-treatment. V lost 1 base and J lost 4, with 14 bases in between. The CDR3 loop spans 15 amino acids. Germline CDR1 reads MGHDK; CDR2 reads SYGVNS. The starting material was PBMCs, obtained around atezolizumab (anti-PD-L1) treatment. The receptor's source is a woman aged 80 or over with urothelial cancer. V is TRBV25-1 and J is TRBJ2-7, with D hard to call. CDR3 in amino acids: CASSESTHAPYEQYF. The CDR3 DNA sequence: TGTGCCAGCAGTGAATCAACCCACGCGCCTTACGAGCAGTACTTC.